This is a list of T cell receptor beta chains from one sample in a study of regulatory T cells in long-lasting Graves disease. TCRdb analysed the multiplex PCR reads with MiXCR anew, one entry per CDR3 protein. Here the sample spans fewer than 350,000 distinct CDR3 sequences, over 15% being singletons. The specimen was peripheral blood mononuclear cells (PBMCs), collected at new diagnosis, from a patient treated with antithyroid drugs. These receptors all stem from a female donor with Graves disease. CDR3s include the opening cysteine and the closing phenylalanine or tryptophan. The D gene is left open where the match is weak. Only some rows state a clone size, as once, few, many or a class for expanded clones.

cdr3_length	clone_size	v_call	j_call	d_call	cdr3_aa	cdr3_nt
12	many	TRBV12-3/TRBV12-4	TRBJ2-7	.	CASTHTGHEQYF	TGTGCCAGCACCCACACGGGCCACGAGCAGTACTTC
13	many	TRBV28	TRBJ1-5	TRBD1	CATRGPGDQPQHF	TGTGCCACAAGGGGGCCTGGAGATCAGCCCCAGCATTTT
15	many	TRBV11-2	TRBJ1-2	.	CASSLDQFGGYGYTF	TGTGCCAGCAGCTTAGATCAGTTCGGAGGCTATGGCTACACCTTC
18	many	TRBV3-1	TRBJ2-1	TRBD2	CASSRPFPVRGKHNEQFF	TGTGCCAGCAGCCGGCCCTTCCCGGTGCGGGGGAAACACAATGAGCAGTTCTTC
16	.	TRBV6-5	TRBJ1-3	.	CASSYSSSSGGNTIYF	TGTGCCAGCAGTTACTCGAGCTCTTCGGGCGGAAACACCATATATTTT
16	many	TRBV11-3	TRBJ1-6	.	CASSSTSIHRNSPLHF	TGTGCCAGCAGCTCCACCTCAATCCACAGAAATTCACCCCTCCACTTT
16	.	TRBV3-1	TRBJ2-3	TRBD2	CASSQFLRESTDTQYF	TGTGCCAGCAGCCAATTTTTGCGGGAGAGCACAGATACGCAGTATTTT
19	.	TRBV13	TRBJ2-1	TRBD2	CASSSGTSGSRNSYNEQFF	TGTGCCAGCAGCTCCGGGACTAGCGGGAGCCGGAACTCCTACAATGAGCAGTTCTTC
15	many	TRBV5-1	TRBJ1-1	.	CASSYLGPSNTEAFF	TGCGCCAGCAGCTACCTGGGACCGTCGAACACTGAAGCTTTCTTT
14	.	TRBV19	TRBJ2-2	.	CASSISGAHGELFF	TGTGCCAGTAGTATATCCGGGGCGCACGGGGAGCTGTTTTTT
13	many	TRBV27	TRBJ2-7	TRBD1	CASSEERQGKQYF	TGTGCCAGCAGTGAGGAAAGACAGGGGAAGCAGTACTTC
19	many	TRBV15	TRBJ2-1	TRBD2	CATSRRGSGRSLSYNEQFF	TGTGCCACCAGCAGACGGGGTAGCGGGAGAAGTCTCTCCTACAATGAGCAGTTCTTC
18	many	TRBV20-1	TRBJ2-5	TRBD2	CSASGGLAESWYQETQYF	TGCAGTGCTAGTGGGGGACTAGCGGAATCTTGGTACCAAGAGACCCAGTACTTC
15	many	TRBV28	TRBJ1-5	.	CASSLRGHSNQPQHF	TGTGCCAGCAGTTTACGGGGGCATAGCAATCAGCCCCAGCATTTT
13	.	TRBV12-3/TRBV12-4	TRBJ1-2	TRBD1	CASSPDRVHGYTF	TGTGCCAGCAGCCCAGACAGGGTACATGGCTACACCTTC
17	few	TRBV7-9	TRBJ1-1	.	CASRDQGGGGGNTEAFF	TGTGCCAGCCGCGACCAAGGGGGAGGGGGGGGGAACACTGAAGCTTTCTTT
13	.	TRBV18	TRBJ2-3	.	CASSTNPQGTQYF	TGTGCCAGCTCAACAAACCCCCAGGGGACGCAGTATTTT
14	many	TRBV3-1	TRBJ2-2	.	CASSPRGHTGELFF	TGTGCCAGCAGCCCCAGGGGACACACCGGGGAGCTGTTTTTT
13	many	TRBV5-1	TRBJ1-3	.	CASSFGTGNTIYF	TGCGCCAGCAGCTTCGGGACGGGAAACACCATATATTTT